This T cell receptor beta chain originates from a study of blood T cell repertoires in COVID-19 (dated by TCRdb to the early 2020s). Background on the whole study: Samples covering the acute and convalescent phases of COVID-19 were provided by collaborators in the United States, Italy and Spain. Where available, HLA class I and class II types were taken from metadata supplied by the sample provider and were not determined by assay-based typing. The prospective study material was composed of cDNA or gDNA derived from T cells, B-cell-depleted T cells, or PBMCs. A freely available public database, intended as a resource for researchers studying the immune response to SARS-CoV-2, is where the repertoires were released. Samples were obtained from the ongoing ImmuneRACE study (first 160 participants) and from some 1,200 subjects provided by 6 global collaborators. The sample metadata nearly always contained a de-identified subject ID, COVID-19 status, age in years and sex. Subjects who had been exposed to COVID-19, were actively infected with it, or had recovered from it provided the deeply sampled blood TCRbeta repertoires that made up the dataset. Study-wide findings and limitations: The quantity of clinical and demographic metadata differed by source and by participant and was supplied without curation.

Germline trimming: 5 bases from V, 4 bases from J; junction bases outside gene matches: 13. The germline V gene (reference sequence) gives CDR1 as SEHNR and CDR2 as FQNEAQ. The CDR3, cysteine through phenylalanine, is 17 amino acids long. Only the CDR3 DNA is retained, 51 bases long and in frame from the first base. The immunoSEQ Assay, a bias-controlled multiplex PCR, was used to amplify TCRbeta CDR3 regions from genomic DNA. The study's own analysis went as follows. Nucleated cell counts per sample were estimated from amplification of reference gene primers within the assay. Sequence reads were collapsed and filtered to measure the absolute abundance of every unique TCRbeta CDR3 rearrangement. For each sample, productive Simpson clonality was calculated by taking the square root of Simpson's diversity index across productive rearrangements. TCRdb limited this immuneACCESS table to in-frame rearrangements with V and J called. A share of clones is missing; checked studies link under half to unresolved V genes, and the rest is unexplained. V and J calls and clone size are copied from that table; D and trimming were computed from the DNA. In all, the sample holds roughly 150,000 clones, and roughly 87% of those were seen once. The top ten clonotypes cover roughly 4% of the sample.

Remarks on this clone: Its specific antigen is unknown. The input lacks base qualities; no much larger clone sits a single base away.

Participants in the prospective study were enrolled through a virtual design, were aged roughly 18 to 100 years, and lived in 20 to 30 United States geographic areas. In the prospective study, participants were assigned to cohorts based on the clinical history participants reported in a screening survey and a study questionnaire. Exposed participants had been in contact, within 2 weeks of entering the study, with a person who had a PCR-confirmed or clinician-diagnosed case of COVID-19. In the prospective study, whole blood, serum and a nasopharyngeal or oropharyngeal swab were collected from each participant by mobile phlebotomists. Over an approximately 2-month period, participants in the prospective study had the option of providing additional blood draws and questionnaires. Blood samples from the prospective study were shipped frozen or at room temperature prior to DNA extraction.

The material sequenced was PBMCs or T cells enriched from blood (not recorded which). The chain was built from TRBV7-9 and TRBJ2-1; 8 central nucleotides agree with TRBD2. This TCR was sampled from a woman aged 40 to 50 who had been exposed to COVID-19. Here is the DNA: TGTGCCAGCAGCCCGCCATCCACCGGGACTAGTTACAATGAGCAGTTCTTC. It encodes CASSPPSTGTSYNEQFF.